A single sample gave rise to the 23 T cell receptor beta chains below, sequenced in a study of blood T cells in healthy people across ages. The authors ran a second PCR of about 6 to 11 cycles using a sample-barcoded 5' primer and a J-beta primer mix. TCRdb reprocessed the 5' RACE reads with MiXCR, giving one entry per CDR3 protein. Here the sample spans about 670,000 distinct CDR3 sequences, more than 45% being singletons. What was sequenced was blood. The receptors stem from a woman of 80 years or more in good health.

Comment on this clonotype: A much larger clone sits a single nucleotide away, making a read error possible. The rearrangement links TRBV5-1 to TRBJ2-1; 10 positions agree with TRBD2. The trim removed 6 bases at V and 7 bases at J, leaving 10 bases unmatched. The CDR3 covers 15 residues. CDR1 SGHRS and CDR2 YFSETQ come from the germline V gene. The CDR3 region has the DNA TGCGCCAGCACGGCTCTGGCTAGCGGGGGAAATGAGCAGTTCTTC. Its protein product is CASTALASGGNEQFF.

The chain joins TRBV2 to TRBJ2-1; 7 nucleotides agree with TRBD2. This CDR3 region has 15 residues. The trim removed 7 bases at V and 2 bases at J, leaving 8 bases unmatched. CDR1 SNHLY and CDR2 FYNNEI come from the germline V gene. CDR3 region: CASIPQRGAYNEQFF. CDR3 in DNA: TGTGCCAGCATCCCCCAGCGGGGTGCCTACAATGAGCAGTTCTTC.

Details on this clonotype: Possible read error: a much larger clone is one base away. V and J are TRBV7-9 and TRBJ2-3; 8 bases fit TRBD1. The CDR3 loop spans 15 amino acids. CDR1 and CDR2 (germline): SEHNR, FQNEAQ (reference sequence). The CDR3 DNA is TGTTCCAGCAGCGATGGACAGGGCCTCACAGATACGCAGTATTTT. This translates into CSSSDGQGLTDTQYF. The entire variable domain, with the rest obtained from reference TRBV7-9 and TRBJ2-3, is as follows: DTGVSQNPRHKITKRGQNVTFRCDPISEHNRLYWYRQTLGQGPEFLTYFQNEAQLEKSRLLSDRFSAERPKGSFSTLEIQRTEQGDSAMYLCSSSDGQGLTDTQYFGPGTRLTVL.

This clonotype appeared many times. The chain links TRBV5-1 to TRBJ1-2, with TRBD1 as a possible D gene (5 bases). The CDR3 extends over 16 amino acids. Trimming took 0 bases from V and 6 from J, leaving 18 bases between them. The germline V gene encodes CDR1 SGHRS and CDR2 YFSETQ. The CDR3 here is CASSLALGQGRNGYTF. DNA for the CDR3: TGCGCCAGCAGCTTGGCTTTAGGCCAGGGCAGAAATGGCTACACCTTC.

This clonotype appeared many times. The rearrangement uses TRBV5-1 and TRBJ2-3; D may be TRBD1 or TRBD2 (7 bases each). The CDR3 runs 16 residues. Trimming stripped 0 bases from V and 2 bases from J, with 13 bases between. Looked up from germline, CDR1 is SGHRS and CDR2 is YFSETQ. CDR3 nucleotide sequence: TGCGCCAGCAGCTTGGAGCGGGACAGCTTCACAGATACGCAGTATTTT. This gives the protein CASSLERDSFTDTQYF.

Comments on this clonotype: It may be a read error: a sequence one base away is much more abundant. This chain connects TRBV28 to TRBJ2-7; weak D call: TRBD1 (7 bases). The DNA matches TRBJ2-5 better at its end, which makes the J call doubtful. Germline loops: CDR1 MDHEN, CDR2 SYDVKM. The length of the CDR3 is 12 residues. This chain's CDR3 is CAGTAGQETQYF. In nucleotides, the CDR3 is TGTGCCGGCACGGCGGGACAGGAGACCCAGTACTTC.

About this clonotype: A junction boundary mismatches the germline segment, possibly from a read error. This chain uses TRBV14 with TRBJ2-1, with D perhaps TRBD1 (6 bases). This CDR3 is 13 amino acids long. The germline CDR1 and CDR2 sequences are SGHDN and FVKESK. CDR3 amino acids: CASSGQIYNERFF. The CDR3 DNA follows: TGTGCCAGCAGTGGACAGATCTACAATGAGCGGTTCTTC.

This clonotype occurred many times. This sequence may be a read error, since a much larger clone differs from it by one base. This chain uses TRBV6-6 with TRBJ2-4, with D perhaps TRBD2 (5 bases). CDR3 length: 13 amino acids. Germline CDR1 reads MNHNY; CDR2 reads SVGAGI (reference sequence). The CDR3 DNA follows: TGTGCCAGCAGTGACTCGTCAGGCTGGGAGCAGTACTTC. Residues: CASSDSSGWEQYF.

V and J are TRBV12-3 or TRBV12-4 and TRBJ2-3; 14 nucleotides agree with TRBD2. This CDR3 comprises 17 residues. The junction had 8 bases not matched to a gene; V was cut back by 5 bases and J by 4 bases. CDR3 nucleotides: TGTGCCAGCAGTCCCCGACTAGCGGGGGGGCCGGCAGATACGCAGTATTTT. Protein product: CASSPRLAGGPADTQYF.

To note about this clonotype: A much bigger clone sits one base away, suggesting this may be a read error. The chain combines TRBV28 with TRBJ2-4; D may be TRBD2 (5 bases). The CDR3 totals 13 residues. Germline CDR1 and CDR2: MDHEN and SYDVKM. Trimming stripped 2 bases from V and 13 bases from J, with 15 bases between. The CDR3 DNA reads TGTGCCAGCAGTTTAGAACTAGTGGCTAAGCAGTACTTC. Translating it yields CASSLELVAKQYF.

CDR3 nucleotides: TGTGCCAGCAGCCCAACCCCTCTCTATGGCTACACCTTC. This gives the protein CASSPTPLYGYTF. The chain joins TRBV27 to TRBJ1-2; D remains ambiguous. In germline, CDR1 is MNHEY, CDR2 SMNVEV (reference sequence). The CDR3 length is 13 residues. Trimming removed 6 bases from V and 4 bases from J, with 12 bases in between.

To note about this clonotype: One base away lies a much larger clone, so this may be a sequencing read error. The CDR3 region has the DNA TGCGCCAGCAGCCGAGGACAGGGGAGTAGGAATACGCAGTATTTT. Translation: CASSRGQGSRNTQYF. The V call is TRBV4-1, the J call TRBJ2-3; 9 bases are a match to TRBD1. After removal of 4 bases from V and 7 bases from J, the junction contained 9 bases not matched to a gene. The CDR3 has 15 amino acids. The germline gives CDR1 MGHRA, CDR2 YSYEKL.

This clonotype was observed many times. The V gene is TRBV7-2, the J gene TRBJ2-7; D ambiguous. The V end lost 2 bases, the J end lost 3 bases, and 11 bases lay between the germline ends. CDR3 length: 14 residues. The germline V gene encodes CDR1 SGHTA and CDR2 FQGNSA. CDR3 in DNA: TGTGCCAGCAGCTTACAAGGGCCCTACTACGAGCAGTACTTC. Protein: CASSLQGPYYEQYF.

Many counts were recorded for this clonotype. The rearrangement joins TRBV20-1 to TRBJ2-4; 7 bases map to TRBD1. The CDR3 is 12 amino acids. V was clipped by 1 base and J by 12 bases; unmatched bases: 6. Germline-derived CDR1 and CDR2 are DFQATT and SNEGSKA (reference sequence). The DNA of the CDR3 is TGCAGTGCTAGAGCGGGACAGATACCTCAGTACTTC. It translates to CSARAGQIPQYF.

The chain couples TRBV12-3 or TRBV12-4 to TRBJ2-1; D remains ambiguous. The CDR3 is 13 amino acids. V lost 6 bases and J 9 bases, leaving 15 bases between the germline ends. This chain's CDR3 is CASSLRGRGEQFF. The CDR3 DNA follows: TGTGCCAGCAGCCTCAGAGGACGTGGTGAGCAGTTCTTC.

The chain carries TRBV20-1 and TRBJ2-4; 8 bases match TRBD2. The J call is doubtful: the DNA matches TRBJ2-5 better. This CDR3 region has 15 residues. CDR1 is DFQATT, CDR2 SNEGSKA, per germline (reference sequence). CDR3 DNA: TGCAGTGCTAGAAACGCGCGGGAGGACTCAAAGACCCAGTACTTC. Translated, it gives CSARNAREDSKTQYF.

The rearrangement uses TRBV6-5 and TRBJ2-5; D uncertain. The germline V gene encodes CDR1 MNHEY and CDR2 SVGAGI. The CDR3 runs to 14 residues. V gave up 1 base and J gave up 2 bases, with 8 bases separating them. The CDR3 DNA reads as TGTGCCAGCAGTTACTACAGAAATCAAGAGACCCAGTACTTC. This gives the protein CASSYYRNQETQYF.

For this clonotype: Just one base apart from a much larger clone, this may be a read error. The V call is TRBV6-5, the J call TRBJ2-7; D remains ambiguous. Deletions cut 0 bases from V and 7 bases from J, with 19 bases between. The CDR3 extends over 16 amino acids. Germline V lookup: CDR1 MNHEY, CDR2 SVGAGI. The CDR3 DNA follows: TGTGCCAGCAGTTACTCAGGGCTTAAACGAGGCGATGAGCAGTACTTC. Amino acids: CASSYSGLKRGDEQYF.

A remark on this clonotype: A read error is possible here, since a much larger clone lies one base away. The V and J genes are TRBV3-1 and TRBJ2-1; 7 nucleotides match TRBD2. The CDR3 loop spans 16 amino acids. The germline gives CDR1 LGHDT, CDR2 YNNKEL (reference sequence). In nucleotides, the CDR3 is TGTGCCAGCAGCCGCTCCCTAGCGGCCACCTACAAGGAGCAGTTCTTC. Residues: CASSRSLAATYKEQFF.

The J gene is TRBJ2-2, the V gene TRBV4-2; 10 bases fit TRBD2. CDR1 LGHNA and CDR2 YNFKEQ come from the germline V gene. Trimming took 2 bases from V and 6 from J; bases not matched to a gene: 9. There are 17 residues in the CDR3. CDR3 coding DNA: TGTGCCAGCAGCCAATCGCCTAGCGGGAGTTTCGCCGGGGAGCTGTTTTTT. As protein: CASSQSPSGSFAGELFF.

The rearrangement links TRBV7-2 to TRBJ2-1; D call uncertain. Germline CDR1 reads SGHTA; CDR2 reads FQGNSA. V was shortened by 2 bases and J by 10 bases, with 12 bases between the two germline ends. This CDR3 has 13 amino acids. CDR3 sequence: CASSLRRAPEQFF. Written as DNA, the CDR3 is TGTGCCAGCAGCTTACGTCGGGCCCCAGAGCAGTTCTTC.

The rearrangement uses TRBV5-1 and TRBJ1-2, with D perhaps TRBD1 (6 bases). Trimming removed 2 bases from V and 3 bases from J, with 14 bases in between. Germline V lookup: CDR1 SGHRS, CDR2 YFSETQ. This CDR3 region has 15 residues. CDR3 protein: CASSFGQRGDYGYTF. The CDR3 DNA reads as TGCGCCAGCAGCTTCGGACAGAGGGGGGACTATGGCTACACCTTC.

In nucleotides, the CDR3 is TGTGCCATCGAGGGATCGCACAATGAGCAGTTCTTC. This sequence encodes CAIEGSHNEQFF. V gene TRBV10-3 combines with J gene TRBJ2-1, with D possibly TRBD2 on 5 matching bases. Germline V gene data show CDR1 as ENHRY and CDR2 as SYGVKD. The CDR3 is made up of 12 amino acids. Trimming removed 8 bases at V and 5 bases at J, with 10 bases between.